These T cell receptor beta chains were read from a single sample in a study of response to subunit inactivated influenza vaccine. TCRdb re-called the RT-PCR reads through MiXCR, storing one row per CDR3 protein. Seen here are hundreds of thousands of distinct CDR3 sequences, 15% to 18% observed once, and the top ten hold around 10%. The sample here was PBMCs from blood, taken 11 to 12 days after vaccination. The receptor set was obtained from a man aged 50 to 60 who received an inactivated influenza vaccine. Both conserved end residues are part of each CDR3. D genes are given only for firm matches. Not every row has a clone size; where given, it reads once, few, many or a size class.

j_call | clone_size | v_call | d_call | cdr3_aa | cdr3_nt
TRBJ2-5 | NA | TRBV4-2 | NA | CASSPSNGATRRQETQYF | TGTGCCAGCAGCCCCTCTAACGGGGCTACACGGAGGCAAGAGACCCAGTACTTC
TRBJ2-3 | NA | TRBV7-9 | NA | CASSKDSRDTQYF | TGTGCCAGCAGCAAAGACAGCCGAGATACGCAGTATTTT
TRBJ2-7 | NA | TRBV4-2 | TRBD1 | CASSQNQGARNYEQYF | TGTGCCAGCAGCCAGAACCAGGGGGCGAGGAACTACGAGCAGTACTTC
TRBJ2-2 | NA | TRBV5-1 | NA | CASSLRAVGTGELFF | TGCGCCAGCAGCTTACGGGCCGTGGGCACCGGGGAGCTGTTTTTT
TRBJ1-3 | NA | TRBV5-1 | TRBD1 | CASSPSGQGLDTIYF | TGCGCCAGCAGCCCCTCGGGACAGGGGTTGGACACCATATATTTT
TRBJ2-5 | NA | TRBV12-3/TRBV12-4 | NA | CASSLSVETQYF | TGTGCCAGCAGTTTAAGCGTGGAGACCCAGTACTTC
TRBJ2-5 | NA | TRBV7-2 | NA | CASSRPQGGETQYF | TGTGCCAGCAGCCGACCCCAAGGCGGAGAGACCCAGTACTTC
TRBJ2-3 | many | TRBV12-3/TRBV12-4 | NA | CASSFSGSADTQYF | TGTGCCAGCAGTTTTAGTGGGAGTGCAGATACGCAGTATTTT
TRBJ2-1 | few | TRBV19 | NA | CASSIGSVSSYNEQFF | TGTGCCAGTAGTATAGGATCCGTGAGCTCCTACAATGAGCAGTTCTTC
TRBJ2-1 | NA | TRBV6-2/TRBV6-3 | NA | CASKPVDYSYNEQFF | TGTGCCAGCAAACCCGTCGACTACTCCTACAATGAGCAGTTCTTC
TRBJ2-3 | NA | TRBV5-6 | NA | CASSFSQVADTQYF | TGTGCCAGCAGCTTCTCCCAGGTTGCGGATACGCAGTATTTT
TRBJ2-7 | NA | TRBV20-1 | TRBD1 | CSARIGTASYEQYF | TGCAGTGCTAGGATCGGGACAGCCTCCTACGAGCAGTACTTC
TRBJ2-2 | NA | TRBV29-1 | TRBD1 | CSGGTGLTGELFF | TGCAGCGGGGGGACAGGGCTCACCGGGGAGCTGTTTTTT
TRBJ2-1 | many | TRBV29-1 | TRBD2 | CSVFDYGTINEQFF | TGCAGCGTCTTTGACTACGGGACTATAAATGAGCAGTTCTTC
TRBJ2-3 | NA | TRBV15 | TRBD2 | CATSRDPTRAGGTDTQYF | TGTGCCACCAGCAGAGATCCAACAAGAGCGGGGGGCACAGATACGCAGTATTTT